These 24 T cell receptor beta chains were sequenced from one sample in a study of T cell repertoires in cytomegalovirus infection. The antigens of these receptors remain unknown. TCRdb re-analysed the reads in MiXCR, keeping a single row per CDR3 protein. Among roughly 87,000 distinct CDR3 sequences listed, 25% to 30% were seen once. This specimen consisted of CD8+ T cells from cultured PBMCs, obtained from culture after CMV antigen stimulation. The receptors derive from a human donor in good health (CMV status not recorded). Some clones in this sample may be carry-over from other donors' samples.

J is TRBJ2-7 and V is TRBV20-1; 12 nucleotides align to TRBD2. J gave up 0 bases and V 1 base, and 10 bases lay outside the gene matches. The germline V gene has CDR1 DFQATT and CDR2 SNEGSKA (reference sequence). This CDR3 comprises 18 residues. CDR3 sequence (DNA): TGCAGTGCTAGAGTGGGACTAGCGGGTTTCCAGAGCTCCTACGAGCAGTACTTC. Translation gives CSARVGLAGFQSSYEQYF.

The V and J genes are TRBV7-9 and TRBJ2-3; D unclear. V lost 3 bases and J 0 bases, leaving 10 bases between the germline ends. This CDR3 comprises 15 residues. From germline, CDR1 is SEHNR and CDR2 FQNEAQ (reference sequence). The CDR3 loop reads CASSFVQPSTDTQYF. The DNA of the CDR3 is TGTGCCAGCAGCTTCGTACAGCCTAGCACAGATACGCAGTATTTT.

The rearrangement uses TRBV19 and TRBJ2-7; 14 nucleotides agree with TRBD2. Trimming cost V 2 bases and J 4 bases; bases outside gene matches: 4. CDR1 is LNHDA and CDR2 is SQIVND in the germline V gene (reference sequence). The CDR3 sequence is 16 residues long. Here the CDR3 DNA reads TGTGCCAGTAGTATATCCGGGACTAGCGGGGGTTACGAGCAGTACTTC. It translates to CASSISGTSGGYEQYF.

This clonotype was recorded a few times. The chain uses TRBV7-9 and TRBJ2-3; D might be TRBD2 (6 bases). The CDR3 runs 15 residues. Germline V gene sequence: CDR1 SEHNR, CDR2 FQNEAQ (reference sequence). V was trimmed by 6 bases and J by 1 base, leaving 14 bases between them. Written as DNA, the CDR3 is TGTGCCAGCAGTAAGATGGGCGGGGGCACAGATACGCAGTATTTT. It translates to CASSKMGGGTDTQYF.

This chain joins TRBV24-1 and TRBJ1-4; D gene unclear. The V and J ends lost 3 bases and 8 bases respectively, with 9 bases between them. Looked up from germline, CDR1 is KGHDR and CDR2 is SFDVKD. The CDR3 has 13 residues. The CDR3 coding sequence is TGTGCCACCAGTGATACCAACAGCGAAAAACTGTTTTTT. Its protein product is CATSDTNSEKLFF.

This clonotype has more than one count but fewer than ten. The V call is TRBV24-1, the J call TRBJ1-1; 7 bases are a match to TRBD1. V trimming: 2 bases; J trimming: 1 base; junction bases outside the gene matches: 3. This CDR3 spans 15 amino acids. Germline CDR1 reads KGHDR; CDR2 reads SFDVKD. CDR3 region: CATSDSRDRNTEAFF. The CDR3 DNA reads TGTGCCACCAGTGATTCCCGGGACAGGAACACTGAAGCTTTCTTT.

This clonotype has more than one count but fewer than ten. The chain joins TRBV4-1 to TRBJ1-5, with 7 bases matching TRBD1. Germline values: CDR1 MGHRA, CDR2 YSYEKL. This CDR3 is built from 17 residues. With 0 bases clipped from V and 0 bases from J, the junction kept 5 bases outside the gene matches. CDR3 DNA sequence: TGCGCCAGCAGCCAAGAAAGGACAGGAGTTAGCAATCAGCCCCAGCATTTT. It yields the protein CASSQERTGVSNQPQHF.

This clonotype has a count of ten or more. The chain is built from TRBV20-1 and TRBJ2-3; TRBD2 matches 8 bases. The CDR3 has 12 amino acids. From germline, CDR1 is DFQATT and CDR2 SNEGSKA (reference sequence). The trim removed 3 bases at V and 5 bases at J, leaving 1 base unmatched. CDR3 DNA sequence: TGCAGTGCTAGCGGGGGGGGAGATACGCAGTATTTT. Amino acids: CSASGGGDTQYF.

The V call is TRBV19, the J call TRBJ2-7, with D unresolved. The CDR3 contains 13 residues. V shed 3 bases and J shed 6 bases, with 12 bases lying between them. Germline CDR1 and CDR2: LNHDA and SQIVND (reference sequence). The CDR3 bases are TGTGCCAGTAGTATGAGATCGGCGCTCGAGCAGTACTTC. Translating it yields CASSMRSALEQYF.

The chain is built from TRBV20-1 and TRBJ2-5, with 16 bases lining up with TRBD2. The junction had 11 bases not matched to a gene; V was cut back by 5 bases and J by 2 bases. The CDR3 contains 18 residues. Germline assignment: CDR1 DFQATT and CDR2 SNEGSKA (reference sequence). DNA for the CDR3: TGCAGTGCTGCTATTTTGGGACTAGCGGGGGGGCGGCAAGAGACCCAGTACTTC. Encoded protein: CSAAILGLAGGRQETQYF.

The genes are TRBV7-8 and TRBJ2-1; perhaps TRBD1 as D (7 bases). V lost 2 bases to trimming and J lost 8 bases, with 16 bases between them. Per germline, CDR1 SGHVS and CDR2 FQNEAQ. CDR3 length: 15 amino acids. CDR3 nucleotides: TGTGCCAGCAGCTTACCCCGACAGGGAGGTTATGAGCAGTTCTTC. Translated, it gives CASSLPRQGGYEQFF. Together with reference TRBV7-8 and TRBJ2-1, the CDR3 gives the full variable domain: GAGVSQSPRYKVAKRGQDVALRCDPISGHVSLFWYQQALGQGPEFLTYFQNEAQLDKSGLPSDRFFAERPEGSVSTLKIQRTQQEDSAVYLCASSLPRQGGYEQFFGPGTRLTVL.

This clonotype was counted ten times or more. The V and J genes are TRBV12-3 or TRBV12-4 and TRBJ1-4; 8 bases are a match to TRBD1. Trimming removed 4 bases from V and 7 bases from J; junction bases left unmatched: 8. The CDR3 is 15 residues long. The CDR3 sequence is CASSSARGRAEKLFF. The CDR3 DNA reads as TGTGCCAGCAGTTCGGCCAGGGGGCGCGCTGAAAAACTGTTTTTT.

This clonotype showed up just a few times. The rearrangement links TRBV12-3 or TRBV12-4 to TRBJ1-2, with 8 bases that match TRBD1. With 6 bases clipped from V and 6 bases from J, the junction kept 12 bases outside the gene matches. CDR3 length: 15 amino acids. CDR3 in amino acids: CASSSLFGQGDGYTF. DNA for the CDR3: TGTGCCAGCAGCTCACTTTTCGGACAGGGCGATGGCTACACCTTC.

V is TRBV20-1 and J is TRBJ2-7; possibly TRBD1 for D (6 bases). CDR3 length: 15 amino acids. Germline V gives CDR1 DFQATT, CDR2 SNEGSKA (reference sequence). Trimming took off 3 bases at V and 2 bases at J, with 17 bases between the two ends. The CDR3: CSASPLQGDAYEQYF. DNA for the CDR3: TGCAGTGCTAGTCCATTACAGGGCGATGCCTACGAGCAGTACTTC.

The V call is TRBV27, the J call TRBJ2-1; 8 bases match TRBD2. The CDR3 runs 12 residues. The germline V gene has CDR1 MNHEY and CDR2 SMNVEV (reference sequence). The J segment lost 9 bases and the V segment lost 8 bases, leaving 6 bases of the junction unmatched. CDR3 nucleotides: TGTGCCAGCGGGACTAGACTAAGTGAGCAGTTCTTC. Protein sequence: CASGTRLSEQFF.

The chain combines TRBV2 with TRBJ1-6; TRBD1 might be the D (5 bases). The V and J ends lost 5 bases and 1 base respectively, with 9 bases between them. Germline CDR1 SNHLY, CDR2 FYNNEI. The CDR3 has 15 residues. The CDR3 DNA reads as TGTGCCAGCAGTAGAGGGGCTTCCTATAATTCACCCCTCCACTTT. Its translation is CASSRGASYNSPLHF.

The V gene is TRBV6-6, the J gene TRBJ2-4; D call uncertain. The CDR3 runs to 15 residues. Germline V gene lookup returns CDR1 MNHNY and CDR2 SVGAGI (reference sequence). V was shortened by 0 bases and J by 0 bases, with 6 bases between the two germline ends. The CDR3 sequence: CASSYSEIAKNIQYF. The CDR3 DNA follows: TGTGCCAGCAGTTACTCGGAGATAGCCAAAAACATTCAGTACTTC.

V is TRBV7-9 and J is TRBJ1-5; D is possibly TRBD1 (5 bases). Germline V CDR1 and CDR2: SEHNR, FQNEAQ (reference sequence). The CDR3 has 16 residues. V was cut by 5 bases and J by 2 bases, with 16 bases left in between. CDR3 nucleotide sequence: TGTGCCAGCAGCCACAATCCGGGGGGAGGCAATCAGCCCCAGCATTTT. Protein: CASSHNPGGGNQPQHF.

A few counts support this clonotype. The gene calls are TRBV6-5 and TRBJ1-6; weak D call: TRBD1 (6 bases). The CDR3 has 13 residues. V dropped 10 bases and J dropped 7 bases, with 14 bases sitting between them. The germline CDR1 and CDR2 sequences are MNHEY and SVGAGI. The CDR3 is CATGAEENSPLHF. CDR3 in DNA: TGTGCCACGGGGGCGGAAGAGAATTCACCCCTCCACTTT.

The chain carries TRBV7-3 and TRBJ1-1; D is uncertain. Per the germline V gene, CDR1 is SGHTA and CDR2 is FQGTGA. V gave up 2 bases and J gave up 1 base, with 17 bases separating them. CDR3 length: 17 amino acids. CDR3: CASSLEGRSKKNTEAFF. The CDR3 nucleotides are TGTGCCAGCAGCTTAGAGGGCAGGTCCAAGAAGAACACTGAAGCTTTCTTT.

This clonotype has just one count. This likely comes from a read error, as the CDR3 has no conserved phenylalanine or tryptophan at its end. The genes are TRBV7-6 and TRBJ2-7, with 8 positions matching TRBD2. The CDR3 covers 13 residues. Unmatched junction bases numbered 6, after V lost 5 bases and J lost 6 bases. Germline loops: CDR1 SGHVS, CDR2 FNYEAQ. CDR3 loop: CASSPGAGGEQYL. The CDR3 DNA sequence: TGTGCCAGCAGCCCAGGTGCGGGGGGCGAGCAGTACCTC.

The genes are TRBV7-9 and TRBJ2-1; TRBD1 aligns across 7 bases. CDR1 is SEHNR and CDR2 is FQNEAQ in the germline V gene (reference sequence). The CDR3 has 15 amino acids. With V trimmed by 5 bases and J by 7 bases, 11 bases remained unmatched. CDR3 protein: CASSLTGNEMNEQFF. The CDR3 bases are TGTGCCAGCAGCCTGACAGGGAACGAAATGAATGAGCAGTTCTTC.

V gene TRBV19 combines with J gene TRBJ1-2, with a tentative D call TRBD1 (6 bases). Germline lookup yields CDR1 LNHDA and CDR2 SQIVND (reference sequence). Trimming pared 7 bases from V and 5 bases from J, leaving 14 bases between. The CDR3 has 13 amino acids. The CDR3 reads CASTRGGAYGYTF. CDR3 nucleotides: TGTGCCAGTACGAGGGGGGGGGCTTATGGCTACACCTTC.

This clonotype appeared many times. The CDR3 nucleotides are TGTGCCAGCAGCACAGGGACAGGGGATTCCTACAATGAGCAGTTCTTC. Residues: CASSTGTGDSYNEQFF. The rearrangement links TRBV7-9 to TRBJ2-1; 10 bases align to TRBD1. In germline, CDR1 is SEHNR, CDR2 FQNEAQ (reference sequence). The ends lost 5 bases at V and 1 base at J; junction bases unmatched: 5. The CDR3 contains 16 residues.